This T cell receptor beta chain was observed in a study of blood T cell repertoires in COVID-19. Study information: Donors in the United States, Italy and Spain gave samples during acute or convalescent COVID-19. Nucleic acid was either cDNA or gDNA, and it came from T cells, B-cell-depleted T cells, or PBMCs.

CDR3 length equals 15 residues. The J segment lost 4 bases and the V segment lost 4 bases, leaving 2 bases of the junction unmatched. Germline V gives CDR1 SGHVS, CDR2 FQNEAQ. This clone was found once. How the authors handled the data: Quantification of nucleated cells was approximated via reference gene primer amplification. Clones were sequenced by immunoSEQ multiplex PCR, and TCRdb holds only the in-frame ones, with some missing. Clone size and the V and J calls come from that table; the DNA yielded D and trimming. The sample holds almost 95,000 clones; 84% are singletons and the top ten take about 6.3%.

Sequenced: peripheral blood. This sequence joins TRBV7-8 and TRBJ2-7; 15 positions agree with TRBD2. The TCR sequence derives from a man between 60 and 75 years old with acute or convalescent COVID-19. The CDR3 coding sequence is TGTGCCAGCAGCTCTGGACTAGCGGGGGGGTACGAGCAGTACTTC. Translating it yields CASSSGLAGGYEQYF.